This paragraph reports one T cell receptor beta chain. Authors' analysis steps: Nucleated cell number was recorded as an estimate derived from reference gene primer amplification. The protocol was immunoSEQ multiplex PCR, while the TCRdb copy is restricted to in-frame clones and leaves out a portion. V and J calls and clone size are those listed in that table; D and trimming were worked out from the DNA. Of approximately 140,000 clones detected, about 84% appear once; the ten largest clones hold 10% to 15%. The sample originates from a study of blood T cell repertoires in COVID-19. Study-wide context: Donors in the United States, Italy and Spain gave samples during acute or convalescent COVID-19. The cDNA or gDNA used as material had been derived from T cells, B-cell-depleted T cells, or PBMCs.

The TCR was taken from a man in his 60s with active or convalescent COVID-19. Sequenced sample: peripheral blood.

The CDR3 protein is CASSLVVRDYEQYF. CDR3 nucleotide sequence: TGTGCCAGCAGCTTAGTTGTCAGGGACTACGAGCAGTACTTC. The chain joins TRBV7-2 to TRBJ2-7, with D possibly matching TRBD1 (5 bases). CDR3 size: 14 residues. Germline V gives CDR1 SGHTA, CDR2 FQGNSA. The V and J ends lost 1 base and 3 bases respectively, with 10 bases between them.